The clone carrying this TCR beta chain appeared once. Its antigen remains unidentified. This entry comes from a study of blood T cells in healthy people across ages. Findings and limits, study-wide: Estimates based on one million T cells were treated as lower bounds.

Russia was home to the donors, healthy Caucasian individuals aged about 6 to 90. A second about 6 to 12 cycle PCR used barcoded and J-beta primers. TCRdb re-called the 5' RACE reads through MiXCR, storing one row per CDR3 protein. This table holds fewer than 1,000,000 distinct CDR3 sequences, under 45% found once. This sequence originates from a man aged 60 to 69 in good health. Sequencing input: blood.

The CDR3 DNA is TGTGCCAGCAGTGTTTTACAGGGGAGGAAAAAACTGTTTTTT. Amino acids: CASSVLQGRKKLFF. The chain carries TRBV6-5 and TRBJ1-4; 7 nucleotides match TRBD1. V lost 5 bases and J lost 9; bases outside the gene matches: 9. Germline V lookup: CDR1 MNHEY, CDR2 SVGAGI. The CDR3 is 14 amino acids.